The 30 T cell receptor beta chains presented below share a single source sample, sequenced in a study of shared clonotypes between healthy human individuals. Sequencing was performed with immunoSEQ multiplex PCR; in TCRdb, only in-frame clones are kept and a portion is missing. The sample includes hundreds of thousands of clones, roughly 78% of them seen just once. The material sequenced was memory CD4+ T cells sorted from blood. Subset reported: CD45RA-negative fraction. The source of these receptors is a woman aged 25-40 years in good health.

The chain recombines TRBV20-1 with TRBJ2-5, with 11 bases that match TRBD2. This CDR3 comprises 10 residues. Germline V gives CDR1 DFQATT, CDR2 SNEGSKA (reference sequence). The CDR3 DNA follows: TGCAGAACTAGCGGGAGTACCGAGTACTTC. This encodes CRTSGSTEYF.

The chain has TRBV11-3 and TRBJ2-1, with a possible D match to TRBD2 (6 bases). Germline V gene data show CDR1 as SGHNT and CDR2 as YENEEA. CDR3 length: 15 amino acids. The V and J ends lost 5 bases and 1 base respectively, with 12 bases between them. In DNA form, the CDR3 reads TGTGCCAGCAGCCCAAACGCGGGATCCTACAATGAGCAGTTCTTC. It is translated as CASSPNAGSYNEQFF.

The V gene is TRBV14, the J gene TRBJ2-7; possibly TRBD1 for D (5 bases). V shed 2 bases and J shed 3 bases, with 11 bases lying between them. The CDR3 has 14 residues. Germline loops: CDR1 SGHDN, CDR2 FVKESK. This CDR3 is CASSQTVGDYEQYF. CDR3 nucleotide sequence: TGTGCCAGCAGCCAAACTGTAGGGGACTACGAGCAGTACTTC.

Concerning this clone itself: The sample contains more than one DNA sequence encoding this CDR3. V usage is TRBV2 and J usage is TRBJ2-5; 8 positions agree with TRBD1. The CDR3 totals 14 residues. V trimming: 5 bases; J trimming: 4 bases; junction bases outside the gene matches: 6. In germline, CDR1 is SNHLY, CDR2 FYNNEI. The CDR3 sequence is CASSLQGGSETQYF. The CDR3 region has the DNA TGTGCCAGCAGTCTACAGGGGGGTTCAGAGACCCAGTACTTC.

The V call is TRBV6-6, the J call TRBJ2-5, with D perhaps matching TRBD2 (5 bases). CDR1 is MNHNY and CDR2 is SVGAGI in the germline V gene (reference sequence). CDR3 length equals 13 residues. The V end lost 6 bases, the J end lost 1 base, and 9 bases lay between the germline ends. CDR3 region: CASSREIQETQYF. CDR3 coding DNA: TGTGCCAGCAGCCGGGAAATCCAAGAGACCCAGTACTTC.

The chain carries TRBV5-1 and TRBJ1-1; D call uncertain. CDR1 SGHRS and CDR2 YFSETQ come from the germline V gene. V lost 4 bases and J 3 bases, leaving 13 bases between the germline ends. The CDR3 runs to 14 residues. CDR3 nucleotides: TGCGCCAGCAGCCCGGGATTCGGTCACACTGAAGCTTTCTTT. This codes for CASSPGFGHTEAFF.

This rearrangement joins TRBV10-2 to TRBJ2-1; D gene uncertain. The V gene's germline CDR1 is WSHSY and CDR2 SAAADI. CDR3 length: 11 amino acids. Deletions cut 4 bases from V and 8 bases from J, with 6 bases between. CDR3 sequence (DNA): TGCGCCAGCAGTGGCCCCTATGAGCAGTTCTTC. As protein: CASSGPYEQFF.

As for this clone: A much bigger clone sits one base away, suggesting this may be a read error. The CDR3 loop is CASSQGAGTEAFF. The CDR3 DNA reads as TGCGCCAGCAGCCAGGGGGCTGGGACTGAAGCTTTCTTT. The V gene is TRBV4-1, the J gene TRBJ1-1; D is possibly TRBD1 (6 bases). This CDR3 contains 13 residues. Germline V gene lookup returns CDR1 MGHRA and CDR2 YSYEKL. Trimming cost V 3 bases and J 5 bases, with 10 bases left between them.

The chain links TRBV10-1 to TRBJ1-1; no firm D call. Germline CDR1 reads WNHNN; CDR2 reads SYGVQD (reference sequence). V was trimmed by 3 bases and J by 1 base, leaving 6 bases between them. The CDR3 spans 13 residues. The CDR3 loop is CASSEETNTEAFF. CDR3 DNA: TGCGCCAGCAGTGAAGAGACGAACACTGAAGCTTTCTTT.

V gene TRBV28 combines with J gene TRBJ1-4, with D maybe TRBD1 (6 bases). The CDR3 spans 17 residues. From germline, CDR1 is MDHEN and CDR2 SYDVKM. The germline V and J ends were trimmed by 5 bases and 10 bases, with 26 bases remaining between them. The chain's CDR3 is CASSPLTGSNGRGKLFF. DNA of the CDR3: TGTGCCAGCAGTCCACTAACAGGGAGCAATGGTCGCGGAAAACTGTTTTTT.

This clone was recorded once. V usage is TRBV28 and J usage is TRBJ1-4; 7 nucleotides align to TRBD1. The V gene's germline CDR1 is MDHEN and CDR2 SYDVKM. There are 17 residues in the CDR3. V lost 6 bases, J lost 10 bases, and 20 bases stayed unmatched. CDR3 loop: CASSTPAPGLGGGKLFF. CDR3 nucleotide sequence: TGTGCCAGCAGCACTCCCGCTCCGGGCTTAGGGGGCGGAAAACTGTTTTTT.

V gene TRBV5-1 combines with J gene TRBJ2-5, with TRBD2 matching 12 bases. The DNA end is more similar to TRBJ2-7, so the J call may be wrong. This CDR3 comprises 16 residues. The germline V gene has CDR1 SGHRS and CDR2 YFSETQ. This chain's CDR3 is CASSFNRLAGEHEQYF. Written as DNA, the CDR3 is TGCGCCAGCAGCTTCAACCGACTAGCGGGAGAACACGAGCAGTACTTC.

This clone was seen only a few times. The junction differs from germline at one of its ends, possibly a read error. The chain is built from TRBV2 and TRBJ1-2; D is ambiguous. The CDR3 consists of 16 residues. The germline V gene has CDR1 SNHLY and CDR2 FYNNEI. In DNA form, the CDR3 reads TGTGCCAGCAGTGCAACAAAGGGAGCTGCTAGTTATGGGTACACCTTC. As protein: CASSATKGAASYGYTF.

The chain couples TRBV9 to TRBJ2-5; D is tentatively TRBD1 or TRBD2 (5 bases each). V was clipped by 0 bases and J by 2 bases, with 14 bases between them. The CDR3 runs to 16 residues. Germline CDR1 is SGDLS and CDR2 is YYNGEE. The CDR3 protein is CASSVAWGYEQETQYF. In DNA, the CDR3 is TGTGCCAGCAGCGTAGCTTGGGGGTACGAACAAGAGACCCAGTACTTC.

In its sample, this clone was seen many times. The CDR3 sequence is CASSLASGNLHSSYEQYF. The CDR3 DNA is TGTGCCAGCAGCTTGGCTAGCGGGAACCTCCATTCTTCCTACGAGCAGTACTTC. The rearrangement joins TRBV7-6 to TRBJ2-7; 9 bases are shared with TRBD2. This CDR3 has 18 amino acids. V lost 3 bases and J lost 1; bases outside the gene matches: 13. Per the germline V gene, CDR1 is SGHVS and CDR2 is FNYEAQ. The variable domain in full, completed from reference TRBV7-6 and TRBJ2-7, reads GAGVSQSPRYKVTKRGQDVALRCDPISGHVSLYWYRQALGQGPEFLTYFNYEAQQDKSGLPNDRFSAERPEGSISTLTIQRTEQRDSAMYRCASSLASGNLHSSYEQYFGPGTRLTVT.

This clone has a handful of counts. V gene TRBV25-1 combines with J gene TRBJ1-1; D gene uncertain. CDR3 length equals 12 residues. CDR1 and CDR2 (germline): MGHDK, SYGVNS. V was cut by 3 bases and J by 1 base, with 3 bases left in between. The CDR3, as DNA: TGTGCCAGCAGTGACAGGAACACTGAAGCTTTCTTT. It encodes CASSDRNTEAFF.

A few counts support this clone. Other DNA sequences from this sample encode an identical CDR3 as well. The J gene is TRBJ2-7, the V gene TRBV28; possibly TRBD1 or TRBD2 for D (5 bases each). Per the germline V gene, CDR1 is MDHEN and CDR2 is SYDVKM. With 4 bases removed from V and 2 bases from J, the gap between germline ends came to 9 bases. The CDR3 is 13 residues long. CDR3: CASSSGTTYEQYF. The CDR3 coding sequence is TGTGCCAGCAGTTCTGGGACGACCTACGAGCAGTACTTC.

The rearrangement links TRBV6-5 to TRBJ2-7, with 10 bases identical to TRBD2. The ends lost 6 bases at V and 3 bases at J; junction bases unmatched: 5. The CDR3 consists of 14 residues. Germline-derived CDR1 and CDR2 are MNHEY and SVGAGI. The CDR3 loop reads CASRDLAGVYEQYF. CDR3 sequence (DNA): TGTGCCAGCAGAGATCTAGCGGGAGTCTACGAGCAGTACTTC.

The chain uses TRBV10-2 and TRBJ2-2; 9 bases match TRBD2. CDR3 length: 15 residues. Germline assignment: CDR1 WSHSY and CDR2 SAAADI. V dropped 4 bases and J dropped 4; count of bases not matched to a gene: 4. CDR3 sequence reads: CASSVLAGSTGELFF. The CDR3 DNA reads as TGCGCCAGCAGTGTGCTAGCGGGATCCACCGGGGAGCTGTTTTTT.

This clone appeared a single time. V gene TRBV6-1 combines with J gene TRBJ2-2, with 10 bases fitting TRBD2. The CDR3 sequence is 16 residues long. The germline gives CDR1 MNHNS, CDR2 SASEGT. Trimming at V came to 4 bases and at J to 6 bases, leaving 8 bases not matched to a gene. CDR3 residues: CASSVLAGEGPGELFF. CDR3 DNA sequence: TGTGCCAGCAGTGTCCTAGCGGGAGAAGGACCCGGGGAGCTGTTTTTT.

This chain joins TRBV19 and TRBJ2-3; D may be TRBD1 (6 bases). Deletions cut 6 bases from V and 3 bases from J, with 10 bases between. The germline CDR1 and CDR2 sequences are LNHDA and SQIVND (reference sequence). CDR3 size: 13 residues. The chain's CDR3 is CASRQGVTDTQYF. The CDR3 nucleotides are TGTGCCAGTAGACAGGGAGTAACAGATACGCAGTATTTT. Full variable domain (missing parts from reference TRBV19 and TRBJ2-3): DGGITQSPKYLFRKEGQNVTLSCEQNLNHDAMYWYRQDPGQGLRLIYYSQIVNDFQKGDIAEGYSVSREKKESFPLTVTSAQKNPTAFYLCASRQGVTDTQYFGPGTRLTVL.

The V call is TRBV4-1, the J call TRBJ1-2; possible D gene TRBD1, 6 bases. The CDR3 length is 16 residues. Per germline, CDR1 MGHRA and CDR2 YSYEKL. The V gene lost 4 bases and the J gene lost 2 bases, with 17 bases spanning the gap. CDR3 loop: CASSPTASGQNYGYTF. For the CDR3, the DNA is TGCGCCAGCAGCCCCACGGCCTCGGGACAAAACTATGGCTACACCTTC.

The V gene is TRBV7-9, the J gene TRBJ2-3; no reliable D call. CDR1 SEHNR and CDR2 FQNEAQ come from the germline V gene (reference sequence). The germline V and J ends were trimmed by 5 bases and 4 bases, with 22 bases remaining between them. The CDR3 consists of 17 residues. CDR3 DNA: TGTGCCAGCAGCCCGACGCTTCCTGGGGTCACACCAGATACGCAGTATTTT. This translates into CASSPTLPGVTPDTQYF.

The CDR3 DNA sequence: TGTGCCAGCAACTATGGGGCTGCTAGCAATCAGCCCCAGCATTTT. It codes for CASNYGAASNQPQHF. The chain carries TRBV28 and TRBJ1-5, with TRBD1 as a possible D gene (5 bases). This CDR3 contains 15 residues. Trimming took 7 bases from V and 0 from J, leaving 13 bases between them. The germline V gene has CDR1 MDHEN and CDR2 SYDVKM.

The CDR3 region is CASSVGPTAKSQHF. The CDR3 DNA is TGTGCCAGCAGCGTAGGCCCTACGGCTAAGTCCCAGCATTTT. This sequence joins TRBV9 and TRBJ1-5; D unresolved. This CDR3 has 14 amino acids. The V end was cut by 0 bases, the J end by 11 bases, with 15 bases between. CDR1 is SGDLS and CDR2 is YYNGEE in the germline V gene.

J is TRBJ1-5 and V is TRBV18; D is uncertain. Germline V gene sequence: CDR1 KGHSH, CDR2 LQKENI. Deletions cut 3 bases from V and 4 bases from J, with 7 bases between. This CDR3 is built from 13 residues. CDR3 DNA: TGTGCCAGCTCACCGGAAGTTAATCAGCCCCAGCATTTT. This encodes CASSPEVNQPQHF.

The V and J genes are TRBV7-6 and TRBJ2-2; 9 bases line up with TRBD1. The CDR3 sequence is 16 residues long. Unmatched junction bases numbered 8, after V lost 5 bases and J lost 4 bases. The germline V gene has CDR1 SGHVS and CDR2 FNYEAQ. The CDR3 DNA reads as TGTGCCAGCAGCCGCCCCGGGACAGGGTCCACCGGGGAGCTGTTTTTT. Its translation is CASSRPGTGSTGELFF.

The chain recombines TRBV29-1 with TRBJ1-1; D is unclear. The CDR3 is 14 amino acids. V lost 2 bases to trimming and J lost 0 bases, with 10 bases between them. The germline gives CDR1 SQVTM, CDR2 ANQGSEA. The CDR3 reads CSVEWEPMNTEAFF. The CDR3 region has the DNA TGCAGCGTTGAATGGGAGCCCATGAACACTGAAGCTTTCTTT.

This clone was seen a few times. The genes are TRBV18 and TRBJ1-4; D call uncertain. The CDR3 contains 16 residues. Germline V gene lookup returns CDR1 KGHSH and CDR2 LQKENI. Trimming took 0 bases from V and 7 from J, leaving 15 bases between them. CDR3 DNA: TGTGCCAGCTCACCACCGACACTAGGGCCGGGTGAAAAACTGTTTTTT. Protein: CASSPPTLGPGEKLFF. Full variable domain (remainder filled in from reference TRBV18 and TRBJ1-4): NAGVMQNPRHLVRRRGQEARLRCSPMKGHSHVYWYRQLPEEGLKFMVYLQKENIIDESGMPKERFSAEFPKEGPSILRIQQVVRGDSAAYFCASSPPTLGPGEKLFFGSGTQLSVL.

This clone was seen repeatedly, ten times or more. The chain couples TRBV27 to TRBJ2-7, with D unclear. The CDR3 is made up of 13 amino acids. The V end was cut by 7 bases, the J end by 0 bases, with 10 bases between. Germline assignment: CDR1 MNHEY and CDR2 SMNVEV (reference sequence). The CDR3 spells CASMGGNSYEQYF. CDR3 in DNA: TGTGCCAGCATGGGTGGGAACTCCTACGAGCAGTACTTC.